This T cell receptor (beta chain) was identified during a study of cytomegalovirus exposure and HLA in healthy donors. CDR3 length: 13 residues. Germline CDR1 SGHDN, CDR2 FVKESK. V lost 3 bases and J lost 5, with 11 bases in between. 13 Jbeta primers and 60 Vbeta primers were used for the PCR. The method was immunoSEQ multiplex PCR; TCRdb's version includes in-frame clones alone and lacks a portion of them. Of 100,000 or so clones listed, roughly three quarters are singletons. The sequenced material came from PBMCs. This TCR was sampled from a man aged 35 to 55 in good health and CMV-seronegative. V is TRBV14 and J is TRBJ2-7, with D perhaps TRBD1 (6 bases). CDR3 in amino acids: CASSQNRDNEQYF. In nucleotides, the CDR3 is TGTGCCAGCAGCCAGAACCGGGACAACGAGCAGTACTTC.